A single sample is the source of the 29 T cell receptor beta chains below, sequenced in a study of blood T cell repertoires in COVID-19. Measured with immunoSEQ multiplex PCR; TCRdb has only the in-frame clones, and not every one. The sample includes around 270,000 clones, around 88% of them seen just once. Sequencing used peripheral blood. The receptors were sampled from a young man with acute or convalescent COVID-19.

The DNA of the CDR3 is TGTGCCAGCAGTTTACATGGACAGGGTATGGGCGGCTACACCTTC. Protein sequence: CASSLHGQGMGGYTF. J is TRBJ1-2 and V is TRBV28; 8 positions agree with TRBD1. The V gene's germline CDR1 is MDHEN and CDR2 SYDVKM. This CDR3 spans 15 amino acids. V lost 2 bases, J lost 8 bases, and 10 bases stayed unmatched.

The V gene is TRBV11-2, the J gene TRBJ2-1; D remains ambiguous. The CDR3 consists of 14 residues. V dropped 6 bases and J dropped 5 bases, with 14 bases sitting between them. Germline values: CDR1 SGHAT, CDR2 FQNNGV. CDR3 protein: CASRQSLQDNEQFF. CDR3 nucleotide sequence: TGTGCCAGCAGGCAATCTCTGCAGGACAATGAGCAGTTCTTC.

The chain is built from TRBV7-9 and TRBJ2-1, with 11 bases identical to TRBD2. The CDR3 has 19 amino acids. The ends lost 4 bases at V and 4 bases at J; junction bases unmatched: 15. Germline CDR1 SEHNR, CDR2 FQNEAQ (reference sequence). The CDR3 nucleotides read TGTGCCAGCAGCTCACCAATGGGACTAGCGGAGGGGGAGTACAATGAGCAGTTCTTC. Its protein is CASSSPMGLAEGEYNEQFF.

This rearrangement joins TRBV2 to TRBJ2-7, with D unclear. The CDR3 totals 14 residues. Germline CDR1 reads SNHLY; CDR2 reads FYNNEI. V was pared by 4 bases and J by 0 bases, with 10 bases between. Written as DNA, the CDR3 is TGTGCCAGCAGTGTTAGTCCGAACTCCTACGAGCAGTACTTC. It codes for CASSVSPNSYEQYF.

The chain couples TRBV27 to TRBJ2-7, with D unclear. The V end lost 6 bases, the J end lost 0 bases, and 3 bases lay between the germline ends. The CDR3 extends over 11 amino acids. Germline-derived CDR1 and CDR2 are MNHEY and SMNVEV (reference sequence). The CDR3 coding sequence is TGTGCCAGCAGGAGCTCCTACGAGCAGTACTTC. As protein: CASRSSYEQYF.

This clone was detected only once. V is TRBV12-5 and J is TRBJ1-1; a possible D gene is TRBD1 (5 bases). Trimming shortened V by 6 bases and J by 0 bases, and 8 bases separated the two germline ends. The CDR3 has 13 amino acids. Germline loops: CDR1 LGHNT, CDR2 FRNRAP. This chain's CDR3 is CASGPGVNTEAFF. CDR3 nucleotide sequence: TGTGCTAGTGGCCCGGGGGTGAACACTGAAGCTTTCTTT.

V gene TRBV19 combines with J gene TRBJ1-3, with a possible D match to TRBD1 (6 bases). Germline V gene data show CDR1 as LNHDA and CDR2 as SQIVND (reference sequence). Trimming took 8 bases from V and 2 from J, leaving 16 bases between them. This CDR3 comprises 15 residues. CDR3 in DNA: TGTGCCAGTTCCGACAGGACTTCGGCTGGAAACACCATATATTTT. Encoded protein: CASSDRTSAGNTIYF.

The V gene is TRBV6-6, the J gene TRBJ2-7; 7 nucleotides line up with TRBD2. The V and J ends lost 0 bases and 5 bases, in that order; junction bases with no gene match: 1. CDR3 length: 13 amino acids. Germline V gives CDR1 MNHNY, CDR2 SVGAGI (reference sequence). For the CDR3, the DNA is TGTGCCAGCAGTTACTCGGGGGGGAACGAGCAGTACTTC. This translates into CASSYSGGNEQYF.

The chain couples TRBV9 to TRBJ1-3; the D gene is possibly TRBD1 (5 bases). The CDR3 consists of 14 residues. Germline values: CDR1 SGDLS, CDR2 YYNGEE. The V gene lost 4 bases and the J gene lost 2 bases, with 10 bases spanning the gap. The CDR3 region is CASSPGLPGNTIYF. The CDR3 region has the DNA TGTGCCAGCAGCCCGGGACTCCCTGGAAACACCATATATTTT.

The rearrangement joins TRBV28 to TRBJ1-2; D might be TRBD1 (6 bases). Trimming cost V 1 base and J 4 bases, with 22 bases left between them. The germline CDR1 and CDR2 sequences are MDHEN and SYDVKM. The CDR3 spans 18 residues. In DNA, the CDR3 is TGTGCCAGCAGTTTATATTTGGGGAGGGGGTATAGGGGCTATGGCTACACCTTC. Protein product: CASSLYLGRGYRGYGYTF.

The rearrangement links TRBV6-6 to TRBJ1-2, with 7 bases fitting TRBD1. This CDR3 spans 15 amino acids. Trimming took 4 bases from V and 10 from J; bases not matched to a gene: 15. Germline loops: CDR1 MNHNY, CDR2 SVGAGI (reference sequence). This CDR3 reads CASSFLDAGTAFYTF. Here the CDR3 DNA reads TGTGCCAGCAGTTTCTTAGACGCCGGGACAGCTTTCTACACCTTC.

J is TRBJ2-7 and V is TRBV20-1; D may be TRBD2 (5 bases). The V gene's germline CDR1 is DFQATT and CDR2 SNEGSKA (reference sequence). The CDR3 has 11 residues. CDR3 residues: CGVRENYEQYF. The CDR3 DNA reads TGCGGGGTGAGGGAGAACTACGAGCAGTACTTC.

The V call is TRBV6-1, the J call TRBJ1-2; 9 nucleotides agree with TRBD1. The germline CDR1 and CDR2 sequences are MNHNS and SASEGT. This CDR3 region has 12 residues. Trimming removed 10 bases from V and 8 bases from J; junction bases left unmatched: 8. The CDR3 nucleotides are TGTGCCACCACGGGACAGGGAAGAGGCTACACCTTC. Amino acids: CATTGQGRGYTF.

The chain joins TRBV3-1 (or the pseudogene TRBV3-2) to TRBJ2-1; 10 bases agree with TRBD1. Germline V gene data show CDR1 as LGHDT and CDR2 as YNNKEL (reference sequence). Trimming cost V 2 bases and J 7 bases; bases outside gene matches: 2. This CDR3 is built from 14 residues. CDR3 sequence (DNA): TGTGCCAGCAGCCAAAGGGACAGGGGTAATGAGCAGTTCTTC. Translation gives CASSQRDRGNEQFF.

This chain links TRBV12-3 or TRBV12-4 with TRBJ1-5; D unclear. The V end was cut by 6 bases, the J end by 7 bases, with 13 bases between. The CDR3 has 13 amino acids. CDR3 protein: CASSPQRGQPQHF. The CDR3 DNA reads TGTGCCAGCAGCCCCCAACGGGGACAGCCCCAGCATTTT.

The chain uses TRBV27 and TRBJ2-3; D may be TRBD1 (5 bases). Trimming pared 8 bases from V and 3 bases from J, leaving 15 bases between. The germline V gene has CDR1 MNHEY and CDR2 SMNVEV (reference sequence). The CDR3 has 14 amino acids. This CDR3 reads CASSRDDSTDTQYF. In DNA, the CDR3 is TGTGCCAGCTCCCGCGATGACAGTACAGATACGCAGTATTTT.

The V gene is TRBV11-2, the J gene TRBJ1-1, with D possibly TRBD1 on 5 matching bases. The germline V gene encodes CDR1 SGHAT and CDR2 FQNNGV. The CDR3 has 11 residues. V dropped 4 bases and J dropped 11 bases, with 11 bases sitting between them. CDR3 protein: CASSSGVRAFF. The CDR3 region has the DNA TGTGCCAGCAGCTCGGGGGTGCGCGCTTTCTTT.

The chain couples TRBV28 to TRBJ2-2, with unresolved D. The CDR3 runs to 13 residues. The germline V gene has CDR1 MDHEN and CDR2 SYDVKM. Trimming pared 2 bases from V and 3 bases from J, leaving 4 bases between. The CDR3 bases are TGTGCCAGCAGTTTAACAGACACCGGGGAGCTGTTTTTT. This sequence encodes CASSLTDTGELFF.

This chain joins TRBV4-1 and TRBJ1-6; perhaps TRBD1 as D (6 bases). V lost 1 base and J lost 4, with 17 bases in between. The CDR3 is 18 residues long. Per the germline V gene, CDR1 is MGHRA and CDR2 is YSYEKL. CDR3 in amino acids: CASSQVGIVRGYNSPLHF. The CDR3 nucleotides read TGCGCCAGCAGCCAAGTAGGGATCGTAAGGGGGTATAATTCACCCCTCCACTTT.

The CDR3 spells CASSLGLGTGGSYEQYF. The DNA of the CDR3 is TGCGCCAGCAGCTTGGGATTGGGGACAGGGGGCTCCTACGAGCAGTACTTC. The chain is built from TRBV5-1 and TRBJ2-7; 11 bases align to TRBD1. The germline CDR1 and CDR2 sequences are SGHRS and YFSETQ. V shed 0 bases, J shed 0 bases, and the junction held 5 bases outside the gene matches. There are 17 residues in the CDR3. The whole variable domain, filled in from reference TRBV5-1 and TRBJ2-7, reads KAGVTQTPRYLIKTRGQQVTLSCSPISGHRSVSWYQQTPGQGLQFLFEYFSETQRNKGNFPGRFSGRQFSNSRSEMNVSTLELGDSALYLCASSLGLGTGGSYEQYFGPGTRLTVT.

The chain couples TRBV5-1 to TRBJ2-2; 8 nucleotides agree with TRBD1. With 4 bases clipped from V and 5 bases from J, the junction kept 7 bases outside the gene matches. The CDR3 extends over 15 amino acids. Germline-derived CDR1 and CDR2 are SGHRS and YFSETQ. The CDR3 region is CASSVGQGGTGELFF. CDR3 coding DNA: TGCGCCAGCAGCGTTGGACAGGGTGGGACCGGGGAGCTGTTTTTT.

J is TRBJ1-2 and V is TRBV6-5; D ambiguous. Germline CDR1 MNHEY, CDR2 SVGAGI. The CDR3 has 13 residues. V lost 0 bases, J lost 1 base, and 3 bases lay in between. The CDR3 protein is CASSYSINYGYTF. DNA of the CDR3: TGTGCCAGCAGTTACTCTATTAACTATGGCTACACCTTC.

This clone has a count of ten or more. V usage is TRBV15 and J usage is TRBJ1-5; D remains unclear. V shed 5 bases and J shed 5 bases, with 7 bases lying between them. The V gene's germline CDR1 is LNHNV and CDR2 YYDKDF (reference sequence). This CDR3 has 12 residues. The CDR3 here is CATSVSDQPQHF. The DNA of the CDR3 is TGTGCCACCAGCGTATCGGATCAGCCCCAGCATTTT. Together with reference TRBV15 and TRBJ1-5, the CDR3 gives the full variable domain: DAMVIQNPRYQVTQFGKPVTLSCSQTLNHNVMYWYQQKSSQAPKLLFHYYDKDFNNEADTPDNFQSRRPNTSFCFLDIRSPGLGDTAMYLCATSVSDQPQHFGDGTRLSIL.

This rearrangement joins TRBV5-1 to TRBJ2-5, with unresolved D. The CDR3 is 15 amino acids. Germline values: CDR1 SGHRS, CDR2 YFSETQ. V lost 1 base to trimming and J lost 3 bases, with 13 bases between them. CDR3 amino acids: CASSLQRTREETQYF. As DNA, the CDR3 is TGCGCCAGCAGCTTGCAGAGAACTCGGGAAGAGACCCAGTACTTC.

This rearrangement joins TRBV10-3 to TRBJ2-7, with a tentative D call TRBD1 (5 bases). Trimming removed 2 bases from V and 6 bases from J, with 17 bases in between. The CDR3 extends over 15 amino acids. Per the germline V gene, CDR1 is ENHRY and CDR2 is SYGVKD. CDR3 nucleotides: TGTGCCATCAGTGAGCCTGATACAGGTTTGGGCGAGCAGTACTTC. It is translated as CAISEPDTGLGEQYF.

V and J are TRBV7-3 and TRBJ2-2; 7 bases fit TRBD2. Germline V gives CDR1 SGHTA, CDR2 FQGTGA. V was pared by 2 bases and J by 1 base, with 4 bases of the junction left unmatched. The CDR3 is 16 amino acids. CDR3: CASSLGSSGNTGELFF. The CDR3 region has the DNA TGTGCCAGCAGCTTAGGGTCTAGCGGGAACACCGGGGAGCTGTTTTTT.

The chain combines TRBV13 with TRBJ2-1; weak D call: TRBD2 (6 bases). Germline assignment: CDR1 PRHDT and CDR2 FYEKMQ (reference sequence). This CDR3 has 14 residues. Trimming shortened V by 5 bases and J by 9 bases, and 17 bases separated the two germline ends. The CDR3 reads CASSRGGPDGEQFF. Written as DNA, the CDR3 is TGTGCCAGCAGCCGGGGAGGCCCGGATGGTGAGCAGTTCTTC.

The chain joins TRBV28 to TRBJ2-7; 7 bases map to TRBD1. CDR1 and CDR2 (germline): MDHEN, SYDVKM. The CDR3 length is 15 residues. V was clipped by 10 bases and J by 1 base; unmatched bases: 13. The CDR3 DNA is TGTGCCATCAGGCAGTCGGGACAGATATCCTACGAGCAGTACTTC. This codes for CAIRQSGQISYEQYF.

V gene TRBV16 combines with J gene TRBJ2-2; 7 bases match TRBD2. Per the germline V gene, CDR1 is KGHSY and CDR2 is FQNENV. The CDR3 is 16 residues long. Germline trimming cut 3 bases from V and 5 bases from J; bases unmatched to any gene: 9. CDR3 DNA: TGTGCCAGCAGCCAGCGGGAGCTGGTGGGAACCGGGGAGCTGTTTTTT. Protein sequence: CASSQRELVGTGELFF. Based on the CDR3 plus reference TRBV16 and TRBJ2-2, the full variable domain is GEEVAQTPKHLVRGEGQKAKLYCAPIKGHSYVFWYQQVLKNEFKFLISFQNENVFDETGMPKERFSAKCLPNSPCSLEIQATKLEDSAVYFCASSQRELVGTGELFFGEGSRLTVL.